This T cell receptor (beta chain) was sequenced during a study of CD8 T cells in Susac syndrome. RNA was extracted with the RNeasy kit, and a quantity of 0.5 to 1 ug was reverse transcribed using random hexamers. The method of amplification for TCR beta CDR3 was immunoSEQ multiplex PCR, covering 54 Vbeta and 13 Jbeta. TCRdb re-derived calls from the immunoSEQ multiplex PCR reads in MiXCR, one entry per CDR3 protein. The table lists 50,000 to 55,000 distinct CDR3 sequences, 95% of them singletons. The trim removed 4 bases at V and 5 bases at J, leaving 17 bases unmatched. CDR3 length: 18 residues. The germline gives CDR1 SQVTM, CDR2 ANQGSEA.

Material: CD8+ T cells from PBMCs. The rearrangement uses TRBV29-1 and TRBJ1-6; 7 nucleotides match TRBD1. This sequence was found in a human donor with Susac syndrome. The CDR3 coding sequence is TGCAGCGTTGCCCGAGAAAAAACGACAGGGATGGATAATTCACCCCTCCACTTT. This encodes CSVAREKTTGMDNSPLHF.